This T cell receptor (beta chain) is drawn from a study of T cells in Graves' hyperthyroidism and ophthalmopathy. About this clonotype: Germline and junction disagree at one end, which may indicate a read error.

Amplification targeted TCR beta CDR3 regions from RNA transcripts. Primed by the HTBI set, a first-round RT-PCR was run on the TCR CDR3. TCRdb used MiXCR to reprocess the multiplex PCR reads, holding one entry per CDR3 protein. The sample carries about 290,000 distinct CDR3 sequences, approximately 15% recorded once. The CDR3 runs to 14 residues. Germline values: CDR1 WSHSY, CDR2 SAAADI. The sample taken for sequencing was blood. The receptor was isolated from a woman in her thirties or forties with Graves' hyperthyroidism. The gene calls are TRBV10-2 and TRBJ1-1; possibly TRBD1 for D (6 bases). The CDR3 loop reads CASRTGRGNTKAFF. The DNA for the CDR3 is TGCGCCAGCAGGACAGGTAGGGGGAACACTAAAGCTTTCTTT.